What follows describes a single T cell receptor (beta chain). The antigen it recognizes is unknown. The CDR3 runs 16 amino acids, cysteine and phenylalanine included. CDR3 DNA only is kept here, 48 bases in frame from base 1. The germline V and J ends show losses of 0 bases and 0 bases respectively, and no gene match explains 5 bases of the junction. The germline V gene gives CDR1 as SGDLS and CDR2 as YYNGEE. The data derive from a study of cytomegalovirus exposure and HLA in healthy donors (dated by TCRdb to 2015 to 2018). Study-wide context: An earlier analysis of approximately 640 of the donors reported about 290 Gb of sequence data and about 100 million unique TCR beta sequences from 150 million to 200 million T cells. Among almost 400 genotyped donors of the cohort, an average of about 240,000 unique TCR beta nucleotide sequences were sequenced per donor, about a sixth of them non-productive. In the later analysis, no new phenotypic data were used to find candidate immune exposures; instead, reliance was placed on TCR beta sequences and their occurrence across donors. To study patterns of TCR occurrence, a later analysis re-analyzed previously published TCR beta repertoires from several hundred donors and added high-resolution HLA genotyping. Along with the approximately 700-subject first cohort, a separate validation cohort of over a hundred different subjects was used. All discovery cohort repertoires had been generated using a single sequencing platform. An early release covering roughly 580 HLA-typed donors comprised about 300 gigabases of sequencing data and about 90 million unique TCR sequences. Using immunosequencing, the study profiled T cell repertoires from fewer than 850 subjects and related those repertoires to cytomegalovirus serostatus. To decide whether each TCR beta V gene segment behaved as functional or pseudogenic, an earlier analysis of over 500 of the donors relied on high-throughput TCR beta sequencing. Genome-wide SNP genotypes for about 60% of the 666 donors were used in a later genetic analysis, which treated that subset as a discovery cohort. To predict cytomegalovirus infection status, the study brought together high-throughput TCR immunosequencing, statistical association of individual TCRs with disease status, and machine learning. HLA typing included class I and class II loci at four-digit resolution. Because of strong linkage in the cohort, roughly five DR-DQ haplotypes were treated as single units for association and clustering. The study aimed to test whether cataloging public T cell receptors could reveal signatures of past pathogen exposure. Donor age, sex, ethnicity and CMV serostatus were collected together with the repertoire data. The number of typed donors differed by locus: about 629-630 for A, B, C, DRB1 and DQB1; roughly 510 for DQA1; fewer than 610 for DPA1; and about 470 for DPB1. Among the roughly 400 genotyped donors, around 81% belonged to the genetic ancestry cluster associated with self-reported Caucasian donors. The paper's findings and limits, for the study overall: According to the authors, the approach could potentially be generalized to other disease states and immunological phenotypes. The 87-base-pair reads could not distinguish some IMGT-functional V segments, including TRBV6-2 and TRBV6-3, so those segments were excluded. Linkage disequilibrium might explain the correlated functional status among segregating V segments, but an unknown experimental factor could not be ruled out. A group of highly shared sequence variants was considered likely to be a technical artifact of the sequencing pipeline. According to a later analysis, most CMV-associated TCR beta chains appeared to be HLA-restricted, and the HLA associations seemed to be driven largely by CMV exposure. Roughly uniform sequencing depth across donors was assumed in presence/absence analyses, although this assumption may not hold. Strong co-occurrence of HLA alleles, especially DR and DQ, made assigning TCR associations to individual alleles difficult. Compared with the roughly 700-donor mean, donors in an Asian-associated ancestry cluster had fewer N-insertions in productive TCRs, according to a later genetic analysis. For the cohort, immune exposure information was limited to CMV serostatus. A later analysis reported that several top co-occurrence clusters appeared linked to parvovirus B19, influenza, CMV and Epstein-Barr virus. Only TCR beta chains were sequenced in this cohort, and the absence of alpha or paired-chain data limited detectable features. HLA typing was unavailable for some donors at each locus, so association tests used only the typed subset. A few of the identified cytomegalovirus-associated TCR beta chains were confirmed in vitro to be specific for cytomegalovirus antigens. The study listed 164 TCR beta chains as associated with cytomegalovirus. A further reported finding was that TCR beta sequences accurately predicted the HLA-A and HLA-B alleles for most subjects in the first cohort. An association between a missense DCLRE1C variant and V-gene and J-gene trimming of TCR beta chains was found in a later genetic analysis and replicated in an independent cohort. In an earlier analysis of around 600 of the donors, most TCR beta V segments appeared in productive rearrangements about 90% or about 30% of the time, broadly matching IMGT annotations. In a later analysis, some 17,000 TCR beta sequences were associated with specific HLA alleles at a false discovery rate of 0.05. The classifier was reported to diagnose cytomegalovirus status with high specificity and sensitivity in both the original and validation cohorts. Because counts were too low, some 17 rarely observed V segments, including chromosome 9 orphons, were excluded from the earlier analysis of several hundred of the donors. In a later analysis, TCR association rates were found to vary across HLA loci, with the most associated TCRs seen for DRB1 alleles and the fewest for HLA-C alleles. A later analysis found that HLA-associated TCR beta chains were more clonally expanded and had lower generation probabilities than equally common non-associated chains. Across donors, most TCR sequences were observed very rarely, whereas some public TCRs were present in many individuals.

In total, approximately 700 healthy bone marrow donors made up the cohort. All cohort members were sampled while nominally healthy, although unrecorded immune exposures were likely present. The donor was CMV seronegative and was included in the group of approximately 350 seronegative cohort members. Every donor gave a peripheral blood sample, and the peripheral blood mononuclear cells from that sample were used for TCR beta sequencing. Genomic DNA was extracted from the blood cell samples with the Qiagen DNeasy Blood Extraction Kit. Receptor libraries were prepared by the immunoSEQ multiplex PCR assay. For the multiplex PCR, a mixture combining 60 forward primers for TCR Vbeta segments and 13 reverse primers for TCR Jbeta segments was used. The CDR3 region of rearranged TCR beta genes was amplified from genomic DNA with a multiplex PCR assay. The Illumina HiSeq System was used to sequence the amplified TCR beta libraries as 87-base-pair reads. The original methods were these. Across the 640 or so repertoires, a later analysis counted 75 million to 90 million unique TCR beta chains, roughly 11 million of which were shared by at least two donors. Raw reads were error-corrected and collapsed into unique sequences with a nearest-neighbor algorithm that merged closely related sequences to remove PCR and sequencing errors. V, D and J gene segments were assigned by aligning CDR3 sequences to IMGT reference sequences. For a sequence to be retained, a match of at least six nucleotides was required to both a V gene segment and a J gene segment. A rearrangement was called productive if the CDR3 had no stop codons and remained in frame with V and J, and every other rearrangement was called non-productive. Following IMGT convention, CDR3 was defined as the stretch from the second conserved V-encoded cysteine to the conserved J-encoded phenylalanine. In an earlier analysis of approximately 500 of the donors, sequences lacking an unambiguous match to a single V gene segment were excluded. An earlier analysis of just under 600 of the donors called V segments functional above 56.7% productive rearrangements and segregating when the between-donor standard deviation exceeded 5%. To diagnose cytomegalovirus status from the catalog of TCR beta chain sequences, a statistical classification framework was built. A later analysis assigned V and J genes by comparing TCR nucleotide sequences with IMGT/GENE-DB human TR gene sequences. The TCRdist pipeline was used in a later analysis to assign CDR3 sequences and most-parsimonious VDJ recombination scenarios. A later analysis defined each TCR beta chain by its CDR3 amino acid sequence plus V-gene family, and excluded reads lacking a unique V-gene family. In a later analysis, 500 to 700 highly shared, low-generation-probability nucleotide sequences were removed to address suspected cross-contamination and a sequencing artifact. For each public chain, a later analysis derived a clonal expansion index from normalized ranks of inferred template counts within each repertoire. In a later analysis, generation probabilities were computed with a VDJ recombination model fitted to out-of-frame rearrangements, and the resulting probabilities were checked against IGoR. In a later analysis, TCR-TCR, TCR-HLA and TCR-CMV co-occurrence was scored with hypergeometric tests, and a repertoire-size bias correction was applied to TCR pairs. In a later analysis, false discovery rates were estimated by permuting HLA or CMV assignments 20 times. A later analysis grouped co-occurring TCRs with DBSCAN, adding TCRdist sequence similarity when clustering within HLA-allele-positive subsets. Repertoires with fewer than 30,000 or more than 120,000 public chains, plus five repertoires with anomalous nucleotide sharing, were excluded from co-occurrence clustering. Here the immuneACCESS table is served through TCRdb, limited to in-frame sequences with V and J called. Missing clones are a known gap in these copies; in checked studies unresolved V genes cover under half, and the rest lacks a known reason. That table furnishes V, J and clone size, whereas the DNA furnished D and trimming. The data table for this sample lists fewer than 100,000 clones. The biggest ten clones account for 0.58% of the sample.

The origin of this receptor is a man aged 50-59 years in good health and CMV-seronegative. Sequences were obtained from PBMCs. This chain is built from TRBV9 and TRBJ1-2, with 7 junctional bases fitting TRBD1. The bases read TGTGCCAGCAGCGTAGGCCGGACAGGATCTAACTATGGCTACACCTTC. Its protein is CASSVGRTGSNYGYTF. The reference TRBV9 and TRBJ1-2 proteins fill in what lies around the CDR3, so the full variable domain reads DSGVTQTPKHLITATGQRVTLRCSPRSGDLSVYWYQQSLDQGLQFLIQYYNGEERAKGNILERFSAQQFPDLHSELNLSSLELGDSALYFCASSVGRTGSNYGYTFGSGTRLTVV.